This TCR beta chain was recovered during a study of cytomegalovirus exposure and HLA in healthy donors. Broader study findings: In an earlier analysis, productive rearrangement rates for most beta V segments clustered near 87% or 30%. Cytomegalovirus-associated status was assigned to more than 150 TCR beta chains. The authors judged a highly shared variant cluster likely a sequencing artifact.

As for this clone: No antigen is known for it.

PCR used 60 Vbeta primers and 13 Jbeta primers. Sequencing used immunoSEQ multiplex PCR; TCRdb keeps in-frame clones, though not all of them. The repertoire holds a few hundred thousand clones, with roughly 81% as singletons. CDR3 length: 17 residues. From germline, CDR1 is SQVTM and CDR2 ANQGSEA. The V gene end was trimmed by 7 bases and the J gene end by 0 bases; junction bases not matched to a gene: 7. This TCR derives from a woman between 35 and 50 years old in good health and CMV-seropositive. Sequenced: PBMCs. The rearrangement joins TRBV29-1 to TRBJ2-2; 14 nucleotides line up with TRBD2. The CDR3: CSGRGLAGGSNTGELFF. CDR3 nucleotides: TGCAGCGGTAGAGGACTAGCGGGAGGATCGAACACCGGGGAGCTGTTTTTT.